These T cell receptor beta chains were read from a single sample in a study of T cell responses to AZD1222 COVID-19 vaccine. TCRdb's table, derived via immunoSEQ multiplex PCR, lists solely in-frame clones and lacks some. This table has about 150,000 clones, about 88% appearing once. Here the sequenced sample was peripheral blood, taken on day 0 of AZD1222 vaccination. The receptors here all came from an adult in good health. The CDR3 runs from the conserved cysteine through the conserved F or W. Each record gives: D gene, J gene, clone size, V gene, CDR3 protein, CDR3 DNA. A D gene is named only where the DNA matches it firmly. Not every row has a clone size; where given, it reads once, few, many or a size class.

D gene: TRBD1
J gene: TRBJ1-1
clone size: NA
V gene: TRBV7-9
CDR3 protein: CASSTRGRGPDTEAFF
CDR3 DNA: TGTGCCAGCAGCACCAGGGGGCGCGGGCCGGACACTGAAGCTTTCTTT

D gene: NA
J gene: TRBJ2-6
clone size: NA
V gene: TRBV5-6
CDR3 protein: CASSLYRQSGFSGANVLTF
CDR3 DNA: TGTGCCAGCAGCTTGTATCGGCAATCAGGTTTTTCTGGGGCCAACGTCCTGACTTTC

D gene: NA
J gene: TRBJ1-1
clone size: NA
V gene: TRBV18
CDR3 protein: CASSPREGRPTEAFF
CDR3 DNA: TGTGCCAGCTCACCACGAGAGGGTAGGCCCACTGAAGCTTTCTTT

D gene: NA
J gene: TRBJ2-7
clone size: NA
V gene: TRBV29-1
CDR3 protein: CSVEGRDGRYEQYF
CDR3 DNA: TGCAGCGTTGAAGGAAGGGACGGCCGATACGAGCAGTACTTC

D gene: NA
J gene: TRBJ1-5
clone size: NA
V gene: TRBV10-3
CDR3 protein: CAISAQGDNQPQHF
CDR3 DNA: TGTGCCATCAGTGCCCAGGGAGACAATCAGCCCCAGCATTTT

D gene: TRBD1
J gene: TRBJ1-6
clone size: once
V gene: TRBV7-9
CDR3 protein: CASGNRGEDSPLHF
CDR3 DNA: TGTGCCAGCGGAAACAGGGGCGAGGATTCACCCCTCCACTTT

D gene: NA
J gene: TRBJ2-1
clone size: once
V gene: TRBV11-2
CDR3 protein: CATIIGLLSSYNEQFF
CDR3 DNA: TGTGCCACTATTATTGGACTTTTAAGCTCCTACAATGAGCAGTTCTTC

D gene: NA
J gene: TRBJ1-4
clone size: NA
V gene: TRBV18
CDR3 protein: CASSPDIGGEKLFF
CDR3 DNA: TGTGCCAGCTCACCGGACATAGGTGGAGAAAAACTGTTTTTT

D gene: TRBD1
J gene: TRBJ2-7
clone size: NA
V gene: TRBV7-9
CDR3 protein: CASSLDRGDEQYF
CDR3 DNA: TGTGCCAGCAGCTTGGACAGGGGCGACGAGCAGTACTTC

D gene: NA
J gene: TRBJ2-7
clone size: NA
V gene: TRBV6-6
CDR3 protein: CASSETGQIYEQYF
CDR3 DNA: TGTGCCAGCAGCGAGACAGGACAGATCTACGAGCAGTACTTC

D gene: NA
J gene: TRBJ1-2
clone size: NA
V gene: TRBV21-1
CDR3 protein: CASHDPGPEVRGYTF
CDR3 DNA: TGTGCCAGTCACGACCCGGGACCCGAAGTGAGGGGCTACACCTTC

D gene: NA
J gene: TRBJ2-7
clone size: NA
V gene: TRBV5-6
CDR3 protein: CASSPGRVPYEQYF
CDR3 DNA: TGTGCCAGCAGCCCGGGCCGGGTTCCCTACGAGCAGTACTTC

D gene: NA
J gene: TRBJ2-7
clone size: NA
V gene: TRBV28
CDR3 protein: CASQGFIRGEQYF
CDR3 DNA: TGTGCCAGCCAGGGATTTATACGAGGCGAGCAGTACTTC

D gene: TRBD2
J gene: TRBJ2-7
clone size: NA
V gene: TRBV18
CDR3 protein: CASSPRLGLAGASYEQYF
CDR3 DNA: TGTGCCAGCTCACCACGACTGGGACTAGCGGGCGCGTCCTACGAGCAGTACTTC

D gene: NA
J gene: TRBJ1-5
clone size: once
V gene: TRBV18
CDR3 protein: CASSPTGKNQPQHF
CDR3 DNA: TGTGCCAGCTCACCAACCGGGAAAAATCAGCCCCAGCATTTT

D gene: NA
J gene: TRBJ2-1
clone size: NA
V gene: TRBV7-9
CDR3 protein: CASSPNPSSYNEQFF
CDR3 DNA: TGTGCCAGCAGCCCGAACCCAAGCTCCTACAATGAGCAGTTCTTC

D gene: TRBD1
J gene: TRBJ1-3
clone size: once
V gene: TRBV6-5
CDR3 protein: CATDRVGNTIYF
CDR3 DNA: TGTGCCACCGACAGGGTCGGAAACACCATATATTTT

D gene: NA
J gene: TRBJ2-3
clone size: NA
V gene: TRBV24-1
CDR3 protein: CATSDPLRGDTQYF
CDR3 DNA: TGTGCCACCAGTGATCCGCTCCGGGGAGATACGCAGTATTTT

D gene: NA
J gene: TRBJ1-1
clone size: NA
V gene: TRBV6-5
CDR3 protein: CASSAKPNTEAFF
CDR3 DNA: TGTGCCAGCAGCGCCAAGCCGAACACTGAAGCTTTCTTT

D gene: NA
J gene: TRBJ1-2
clone size: NA
V gene: TRBV29-1
CDR3 protein: CSVDLGGYTF
CDR3 DNA: TGCAGCGTTGATCTGGGGGGCTACACCTTC

D gene: NA
J gene: TRBJ2-2
clone size: NA
V gene: TRBV20-1
CDR3 protein: CSASQTAGTGELFF
CDR3 DNA: TGCAGTGCTAGTCAAACCGCGGGGACCGGGGAGCTGTTTTTT

D gene: NA
J gene: TRBJ1-2
clone size: once
V gene: TRBV6-5
CDR3 protein: CASSYSPGGNGYTF
CDR3 DNA: TGTGCCAGCAGTTACTCCCCCGGGGGAAATGGCTACACCTTC

D gene: NA
J gene: TRBJ1-2
clone size: NA
V gene: TRBV2
CDR3 protein: CASEGGVGYTF
CDR3 DNA: TGTGCCAGCGAGGGCGGGGTTGGCTACACCTTC

D gene: TRBD1
J gene: TRBJ1-2
clone size: once
V gene: TRBV28
CDR3 protein: CASSPPTGRYGYTF
CDR3 DNA: TGTGCCAGCAGTCCTCCGACAGGGCGCTATGGCTACACCTTC

D gene: NA
J gene: TRBJ1-2
clone size: NA
V gene: TRBV10-3
CDR3 protein: CAISESNRGGYTF
CDR3 DNA: TGTGCCATCAGTGAGTCGAACCGGGGTGGCTACACCTTC

D gene: TRBD1
J gene: TRBJ1-2
clone size: NA
V gene: TRBV7-2
CDR3 protein: CASSSGQGALYGYTF
CDR3 DNA: TGTGCCAGCAGCTCCGGACAGGGGGCCCTATATGGCTACACCTTC

D gene: NA
J gene: TRBJ1-1
clone size: NA
V gene: TRBV5-4
CDR3 protein: CASSLGVVNTEAFF
CDR3 DNA: TGTGCCAGCAGCTTGGGGGTCGTGAACACTGAAGCTTTCTTT

D gene: TRBD2
J gene: TRBJ2-3
clone size: NA
V gene: TRBV10-2
CDR3 protein: CASSERGGSTDTQYF
CDR3 DNA: TGCGCCAGCAGTGAGCGGGGGGGTAGCACAGATACGCAGTATTTT

D gene: NA
J gene: TRBJ2-6
clone size: NA
V gene: TRBV6-2/TRBV6-3
CDR3 protein: CASSYWGGESGANVLTF
CDR3 DNA: TGTGCCAGCAGTTATTGGGGGGGCGAGTCTGGGGCCAACGTCCTGACTTTC

D gene: NA
J gene: TRBJ1-1
clone size: NA
V gene: TRBV14
CDR3 protein: CASSQVNTEAFF
CDR3 DNA: TGTGCCAGCAGCCAAGTGAACACTGAAGCTTTCTTT

D gene: NA
J gene: TRBJ1-6
clone size: NA
V gene: TRBV27
CDR3 protein: CASTPLPTGLTGSPLHF
CDR3 DNA: TGTGCCAGCACACCCCTCCCGACAGGCCTAACGGGGTCACCCCTCCACTTT

D gene: TRBD1
J gene: TRBJ2-3
clone size: NA
V gene: TRBV3-1/TRBV3-2
CDR3 protein: CASSQVGQTFTDTQYF
CDR3 DNA: TGTGCCAGCAGCCAAGTGGGACAGACTTTCACAGATACGCAGTATTTT

D gene: NA
J gene: TRBJ1-4
clone size: NA
V gene: TRBV19
CDR3 protein: CASSMGWTNEKLFF
CDR3 DNA: TGTGCCAGTAGTATGGGATGGACTAATGAAAAACTGTTTTTT

D gene: NA
J gene: TRBJ1-5
clone size: NA
V gene: TRBV21-1
CDR3 protein: CASSTQQGARQPQHF
CDR3 DNA: TGTGCCAGCAGCACCCAACAGGGGGCGAGACAGCCCCAGCATTTT

D gene: NA
J gene: TRBJ1-2
clone size: NA
V gene: TRBV29-1
CDR3 protein: CSVSVGGEGYGYTF
CDR3 DNA: TGCAGCGTATCAGTTGGGGGCGAGGGCTATGGCTACACCTTC

D gene: NA
J gene: TRBJ1-1
clone size: NA
V gene: TRBV28
CDR3 protein: CASKGGTEAFF
CDR3 DNA: TGTGCCAGCAAGGGGGGGACTGAAGCTTTCTTT

D gene: TRBD1
J gene: TRBJ1-5
clone size: NA
V gene: TRBV30
CDR3 protein: CAWSEGGSNQPQHF
CDR3 DNA: TGTGCCTGGAGTGAAGGGGGCAGCAATCAGCCCCAGCATTTT

D gene: NA
J gene: TRBJ1-1
clone size: few
V gene: TRBV6-5
CDR3 protein: CASSYRGGSPAFF
CDR3 DNA: TGTGCCAGCAGTTACAGGGGGGGGTCCCCAGCTTTCTTT

D gene: NA
J gene: TRBJ1-1
clone size: NA
V gene: TRBV5-4
CDR3 protein: CASSLGGGNTEAFF
CDR3 DNA: TGTGCCAGCAGCTTGGGGGGTGGGAACACTGAAGCTTTCTTT

D gene: TRBD1
J gene: TRBJ1-2
clone size: NA
V gene: TRBV6-5
CDR3 protein: CASSYSDRASGYTF
CDR3 DNA: TGTGCCAGCAGTTACTCGGACAGGGCTTCGGGCTACACCTTC

D gene: NA
J gene: TRBJ2-2
clone size: NA
V gene: TRBV19
CDR3 protein: CASSIGRLRRKNTGELFF
CDR3 DNA: TGTGCCAGTAGTATCGGCAGACTCCGACGCAAGAACACCGGGGAGCTGTTTTTT

D gene: TRBD1
J gene: TRBJ2-7
clone size: NA
V gene: TRBV12-5
CDR3 protein: CASGLGGDRGFSLEQYF
CDR3 DNA: TGTGCTAGTGGTTTGGGCGGAGACAGGGGATTTTCGTTGGAGCAGTACTTC

D gene: NA
J gene: TRBJ1-5
clone size: NA
V gene: TRBV9
CDR3 protein: CASSAGLLSNQPQHF
CDR3 DNA: TGTGCCAGCAGCGCGGGACTGCTTAGCAATCAGCCCCAGCATTTT

D gene: NA
J gene: TRBJ2-7
clone size: NA
V gene: TRBV18
CDR3 protein: CASSPTGDYEQYF
CDR3 DNA: TGTGCCAGCTCACCGACGGGGGACTACGAGCAGTACTTC

D gene: NA
J gene: TRBJ1-4
clone size: NA
V gene: TRBV9
CDR3 protein: CASSVAPHTTNEKLFF
CDR3 DNA: TGTGCCAGCAGCGTAGCACCGCATACAACTAATGAAAAACTGTTTTTT

D gene: TRBD2
J gene: TRBJ2-1
clone size: NA
V gene: TRBV19
CDR3 protein: CASSISSGSRYDNEQFF
CDR3 DNA: TGTGCCAGTAGTATTTCTAGCGGGAGTCGATACGACAATGAGCAGTTCTTC

D gene: NA
J gene: TRBJ1-1
clone size: once
V gene: TRBV3-1/TRBV3-2
CDR3 protein: CASSQVSRGDAEAFF
CDR3 DNA: TGTGCCAGCAGCCAAGTATCTCGGGGGGATGCTGAAGCTTTCTTT